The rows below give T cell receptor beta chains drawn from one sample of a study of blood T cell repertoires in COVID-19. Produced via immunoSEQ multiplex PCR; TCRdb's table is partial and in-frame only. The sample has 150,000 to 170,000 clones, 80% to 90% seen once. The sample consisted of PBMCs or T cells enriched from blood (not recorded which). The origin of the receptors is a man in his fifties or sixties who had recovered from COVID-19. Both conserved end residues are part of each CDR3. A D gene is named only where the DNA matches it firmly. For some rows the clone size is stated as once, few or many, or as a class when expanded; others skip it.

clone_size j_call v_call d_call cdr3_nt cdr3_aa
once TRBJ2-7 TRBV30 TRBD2 TGTGCCTGGAGTGTACATGGTAGCGGGGGGGCCTACGAGCAGTACTTC CAWSVHGSGGAYEQYF
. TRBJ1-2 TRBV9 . TGTGCCAGCAGCGTAGGGGGCGCCAGCTATGGCTACACCTTC CASSVGGASYGYTF
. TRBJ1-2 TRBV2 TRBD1 TGTGCCAGCAACTTCTTGGGACAGGGATCCGATGGCTACACCTTC CASNFLGQGSDGYTF
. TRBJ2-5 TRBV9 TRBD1 TGTGCCAGCAGCGTAGCAGGGGGCGGGGAGACCCAGTACTTC CASSVAGGGETQYF
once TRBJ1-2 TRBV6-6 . TGTGCCAGCACTTACGAGGCGACCCTCTATGGCTACACCTTC CASTYEATLYGYTF
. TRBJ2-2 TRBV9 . TGTGCCAGCAGCGTAGGGGCGGGGCCCCCGGGCACCGGGGAGCTGTTTTTT CASSVGAGPPGTGELFF
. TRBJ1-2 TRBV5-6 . TGTGCCAGCAGCTTGGGACAGAACTATGGCTACACCTTC CASSLGQNYGYTF
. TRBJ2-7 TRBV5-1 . TGCGCCAGCAGCCCCTCACCTAACTACGAGCAGTACTTC CASSPSPNYEQYF
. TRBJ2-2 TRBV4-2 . TGTGCCAGCAGCCAAGCTACGTCAAACACCGGGGAGCTGTTTTTT CASSQATSNTGELFF
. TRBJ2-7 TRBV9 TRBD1 TGTGCCAGCAGCCTGAGTGGACAGGGTTCCGAGCAGTACTTC CASSLSGQGSEQYF
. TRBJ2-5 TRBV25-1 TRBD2 TGTGCCAGCAGTGAATTGGGAGGGAATGAGGAGACCCAGTACTTC CASSELGGNEETQYF
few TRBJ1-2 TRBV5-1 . TGCGCCAGCAGCTTGGGGGCCTCCACGAACGCCTATGGCTACACCTTC CASSLGASTNAYGYTF
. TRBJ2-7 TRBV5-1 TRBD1 TGCGCCAGCAGTCACCGGGACAGGGCTAACTACGAGCAGTACTTC CASSHRDRANYEQYF
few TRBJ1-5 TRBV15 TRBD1 TGTGCCACCAGCATAACAGGGGTGGGACAGCCCCAGCATTTT CATSITGVGQPQHF
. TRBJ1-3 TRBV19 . TGTGCCAGTAATTTTCAGGGACTAAGGAGAAACACCATATATTTT CASNFQGLRRNTIYF
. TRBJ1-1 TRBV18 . TGTGCCAGCTCACCCGCGGGAAAGAACACTGAAGCTTTCTTT CASSPAGKNTEAFF
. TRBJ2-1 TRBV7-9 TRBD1 TGTGCCAGCAGCGACAGGGCGGGTGAGCAGTTCTTC CASSDRAGEQFF
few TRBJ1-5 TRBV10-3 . TGTGCCACGGCGGGAGGTGATCAGCCCCAGCATTTT CATAGGDQPQHF
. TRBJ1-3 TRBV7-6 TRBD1 TGTGCCAGCAGCTCCGTCGGACAGGGGGCTATGGGCAACACCATATATTTT CASSSVGQGAMGNTIYF
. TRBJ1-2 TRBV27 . TGTGCCAGCACGCGCTCATGGGAGGGGTTCGATGGCTACACCTTC CASTRSWEGFDGYTF
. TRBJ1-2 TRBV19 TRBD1 TGTGCCAGTAGTATAGATGGGACAGGGTCGAACTATGGCTACACCTTC CASSIDGTGSNYGYTF
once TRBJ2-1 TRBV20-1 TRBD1 TGCAGTGCTATTCACAGGGGACAGTTCTTC CSAIHRGQFF
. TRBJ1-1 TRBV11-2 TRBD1 TGTGCCAGCAGCGGGGACAGGTTAGATGAAGCTTTCTTT CASSGDRLDEAFF
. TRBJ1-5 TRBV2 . TGTGCCAGCAGCTCCTTTTGGGGGGAGAATCAGCCCCAGCATTTT CASSSFWGENQPQHF
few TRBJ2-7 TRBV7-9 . TGTGCCAGCAGCTCTAACGGGAACCCCCCATACGAGCAGTACTTC CASSSNGNPPYEQYF
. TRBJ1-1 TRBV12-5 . TGTGCTAGTGGTAAGGCCGGGACAATGAACACTGAAGCTTTCTTT CASGKAGTMNTEAFF
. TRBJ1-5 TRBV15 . TGTGCCACCAGCAGAGATAGAGAGCAACCCCAGCATTTT CATSRDREQPQHF
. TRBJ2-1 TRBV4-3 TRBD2 TGCGCCAGCAGCCCCGAACTAGCGGGGGCCTACAATGAGCAGTTCTTC CASSPELAGAYNEQFF
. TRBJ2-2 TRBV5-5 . TGTGCCAGCAGCTTGGAGGCCAGGGGCACCGGGGAGCTGTTTTTT CASSLEARGTGELFF
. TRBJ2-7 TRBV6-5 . TGTGCCAGCAGTTACTCTCGGGGAAGGACTGGAGAGCAGTACTTC CASSYSRGRTGEQYF
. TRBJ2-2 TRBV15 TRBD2 TGTGCCACACACGCAGCGGGGGGAAGGCCCGGGGAGCTGTTTTTT CATHAAGGRPGELFF
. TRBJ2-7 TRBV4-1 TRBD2 TGCGCCAGCAGCCAATACAAACCGCAGCGGGGAACCACCTACGAGCAGTACTTC CASSQYKPQRGTTYEQYF
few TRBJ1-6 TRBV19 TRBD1 TGTGCCAGTAGGGACAGGGGAAACTCACCCCTCCACTTT CASRDRGNSPLHF
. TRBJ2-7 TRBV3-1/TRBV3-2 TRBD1 TGTGCCAGCAGCCTGGGACAGGGGGCTGTGAACGAGCAGTACTTC CASSLGQGAVNEQYF
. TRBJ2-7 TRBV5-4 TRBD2 TGTGCCAGCAGCTTAATAGCGGGGGGAAACTCCTACGAGCAGTACTTC CASSLIAGGNSYEQYF
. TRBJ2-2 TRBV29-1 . TGCAGCGTTGATCCAGGGTCGCGGACCGGGGAGCTGTTTTTT CSVDPGSRTGELFF
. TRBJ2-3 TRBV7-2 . TGTGCCAGCAGCCTCCCCCGGGACTTATACACAGATACGCAGTATTTT CASSLPRDLYTDTQYF
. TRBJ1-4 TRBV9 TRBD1 TGTGCCAGCAGCGTCGGGACAGCTCCAAATGAAAAACTGTTTTTT CASSVGTAPNEKLFF
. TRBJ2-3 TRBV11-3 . TGTGCCAGCAGCTCTAGCTGGATGGGGGGAACGCAGTATTTT CASSSSWMGGTQYF
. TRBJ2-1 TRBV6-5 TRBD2 TGTGCCAGTTCTAGCGGGGATTTGTACAATGAGCAGTTCTTC CASSSGDLYNEQFF
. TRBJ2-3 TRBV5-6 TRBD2 TGTGCCAGCAGCTTGCTTCTCGGGACTAGCGGGGGGGCTAGAGATACGCAGTATTTT CASSLLLGTSGGARDTQYF